A single sample gave rise to the 27 T cell receptor beta chains below, sequenced in a study of beta chain features in type 1 diabetes. The sequenced template was cDNA made from the entire isolated RNA. The assay was immunoSEQ multiplex PCR, and TCRdb's table has in-frame clones only and misses some. Altogether fewer than 500,000 clones are present, more than 11% being singletons, with the ten largest covering approximately 0.035%. The sequenced sample was naive CD4+ T cells from blood. The receptors here all came from a man aged 25-45 years in good health.

The chain recombines TRBV25-1 with TRBJ2-3; TRBD2 might be the D (5 bases). The CDR3 runs 14 residues. The V gene lost 2 bases and the J gene lost 2 bases, with 8 bases spanning the gap. CDR1 and CDR2 from the germline V gene are MGHDK and SYGVNS. The CDR3 sequence: CASSELATTDTQYF. The DNA for the CDR3 is TGTGCCAGCAGTGAACTAGCCACCACAGATACGCAGTATTTT.

The chain is built from TRBV2 and TRBJ1-3; D call uncertain. Germline V gene lookup returns CDR1 SNHLY and CDR2 FYNNEI. This CDR3 has 14 amino acids. The V and J ends lost 7 bases and 0 bases respectively, with 10 bases between them. CDR3 DNA: TGTGCCAGCATGGACGCCGGCTCTGGAAACACCATATATTTT. Translating gives CASMDAGSGNTIYF.

The CDR3 reads CATSRDIYYEQYF. CDR3 DNA: TGTGCCACCAGCCGGGACATTTACTACGAGCAGTACTTC. The chain uses TRBV15 and TRBJ2-7, with TRBD1 as a possible D gene (6 bases). Deletions cut 5 bases from V and 3 bases from J, with 11 bases between. The CDR3 length is 13 residues. Germline CDR1 and CDR2: LNHNV and YYDKDF (reference sequence). Full variable domain (missing parts from reference TRBV15 and TRBJ2-7): DAMVIQNPRYQVTQFGKPVTLSCSQTLNHNVMYWYQQKSSQAPKLLFHYYDKDFNNEADTPDNFQSRRPNTSFCFLDIRSPGLGDTAMYLCATSRDIYYEQYFGPGTRLTVT.

The V and J genes are TRBV9 and TRBJ1-3; D possibly corresponds to TRBD1 (6 bases). V was clipped by 3 bases and J by 2 bases, with 15 bases between them. CDR3 length: 16 amino acids. Looked up from germline, CDR1 is SGDLS and CDR2 is YYNGEE. CDR3: CASSANHRDPGNTIYF. The CDR3 coding sequence is TGTGCCAGCAGCGCCAACCACAGGGATCCTGGAAACACCATATATTTT.

The genes are TRBV13 and TRBJ1-1, with TRBD1 matching 9 bases. The CDR3 spans 17 residues. Germline CDR1 PRHDT, CDR2 FYEKMQ (reference sequence). With V trimmed by 5 bases and J by 5 bases, 15 bases remained unmatched. The CDR3 sequence: CASSLYRTGASWTEAFF. CDR3 nucleotide sequence: TGTGCCAGCAGCCTCTACCGGACAGGGGCGAGTTGGACTGAAGCTTTCTTT.

In its sample, this clone was seen many times. The V call is TRBV30, the J call TRBJ2-5; D tentatively reads TRBD1 or TRBD2 (5 bases each). The V and J ends lost 2 bases and 1 base respectively, with 11 bases between them. Per the germline V gene, CDR1 is GTSNPN and CDR2 is SVGIG (reference sequence). The CDR3 spans 14 residues. The CDR3 here is CAWSPGPRQETQYF. The CDR3 nucleotides are TGTGCCTGGAGTCCGGGACCCCGCCAAGAGACCCAGTACTTC.

The chain has TRBV5-1 and TRBJ2-3; 9 nucleotides agree with TRBD2. V lost 4 bases to trimming and J lost 0 bases; unmatched junction nucleotides: 6. The CDR3 spans 16 residues. Germline values: CDR1 SGHRS, CDR2 YFSETQ. CDR3 protein: CASSPRTSGSTDTQYF. The CDR3 DNA sequence: TGCGCCAGCAGCCCCCGTACTAGCGGGAGCACAGATACGCAGTATTTT.

This clone was counted a single time. The V gene is TRBV27, the J gene TRBJ2-7; 7 positions match TRBD1. The V gene's germline CDR1 is MNHEY and CDR2 SMNVEV (reference sequence). CDR3 size: 13 residues. V was clipped by 5 bases and J by 3 bases; unmatched bases: 4. CDR3 protein: CASSRTGNYEQYV. In nucleotides, the CDR3 is TGTGCCAGCAGTCGGACAGGAAACTACGAGCAGTACGTC.

This clone was picked up a small number of times. The V call is TRBV10-3, the J call TRBJ2-1, with 10 bases that match TRBD1. The CDR3 is made up of 14 amino acids. The V gene end was trimmed by 6 bases and the J gene end by 5 bases; junction bases not matched to a gene: 4. CDR1 is ENHRY, CDR2 SYGVKD, per germline. The CDR3 DNA is TGTGCCATCAGGGCTGGGACAGGGGACAATGAGCAGTTCTTC. Its translation is CAIRAGTGDNEQFF.

This chain links TRBV6-5 with TRBJ1-5; D uncertain. There are 13 residues in the CDR3. V was pared by 5 bases and J by 2 bases, with 7 bases between. The germline gives CDR1 MNHEY, CDR2 SVGAGI. For the CDR3, the DNA is TGTGCCAGCAGTGAGAGAGGCAATCAGCCCCAGCATTTT. Amino acid sequence: CASSERGNQPQHF.

CDR3 residues: CASNGLPGTGAYEQFF. The DNA of the CDR3 is TGTGCCAGCAACGGCTTACCCGGGACAGGGGCATATGAGCAGTTCTTC. The chain is built from TRBV21-1 and TRBJ2-1; the D segment call TRBD1 is taken from the table without a DNA check. TRBV21-1 corresponds to a pseudogene. The CDR3 is 16 residues long.

This clone was counted a few times. V and J are TRBV6-5 and TRBJ2-3; D unresolved. Trimming removed 0 bases at V and 0 bases at J, with 7 bases between. Germline CDR1 and CDR2: MNHEY and SVGAGI. This CDR3 has 15 residues. The CDR3, as DNA: TGTGCCAGCAGTTACTCCGGGCCGAGCACAGATACGCAGTATTTT. Its translation is CASSYSGPSTDTQYF.

The chain uses TRBV27 and TRBJ2-5; D is unresolved. V lost 9 bases, J lost 2 bases, and 10 bases lay in between. The CDR3 length is 12 residues. The germline V gene encodes CDR1 MNHEY and CDR2 SMNVEV (reference sequence). The CDR3 here is CAREEFQETQYF. The DNA of the CDR3 is TGTGCCAGGGAAGAGTTTCAAGAGACCCAGTACTTC.

This clone was seen more than once but under ten times. The chain has TRBV7-2 and TRBJ1-2, with TRBD1 identical over 7 bases. This CDR3 region has 13 residues. CDR1 and CDR2 (germline): SGHTA, FQGNSA. Losses at the gene ends were 2 bases for V and 7 bases for J; bases not matched to a gene: 4. The CDR3 protein is CASSLIDRAGYTF. The CDR3 coding sequence is TGTGCCAGCAGCTTAATAGACAGGGCTGGCTACACCTTC. The full variable domain, with the rest looked up from reference TRBV7-2 and TRBJ1-2, is GAGVSQSPSNKVTEKGKDVELRCDPISGHTALYWYRQSLGQGLEFLIYFQGNSAPDKSGLPSDRFSAERTGGSVSTLTIQRTQQEDSAVYLCASSLIDRAGYTFGSGTRLTVV.

This clone was observed a few times. The sample carries other DNA sequences with the same CDR3. The V gene is TRBV9, the J gene TRBJ2-3; D gene uncertain. The V gene lost 0 bases and the J gene lost 5 bases, with 7 bases spanning the gap. Germline loops: CDR1 SGDLS, CDR2 YYNGEE. CDR3 length: 13 amino acids. The CDR3 sequence is CASSVAGEDTQYF. In nucleotides, the CDR3 is TGTGCCAGCAGCGTAGCTGGCGAAGATACGCAGTATTTT. Drawing the rest from reference TRBV9 and TRBJ2-3, the complete variable domain is DSGVTQTPKHLITATGQRVTLRCSPRSGDLSVYWYQQSLDQGLQFLIQYYNGEERAKGNILERFSAQQFPDLHSELNLSSLELGDSALYFCASSVAGEDTQYFGPGTRLTVL.

The genes are TRBV6-5 and TRBJ1-2; 7 bases fit TRBD1. The CDR3 has 14 amino acids. V dropped 6 bases and J dropped 4; count of bases not matched to a gene: 8. Germline assignment: CDR1 MNHEY and CDR2 SVGAGI. The CDR3 reads CASRSTGTAYGYTF. CDR3 nucleotide sequence: TGTGCCAGCAGGAGTACCGGGACAGCCTATGGCTACACCTTC.

In this sample, this clone turned up a few times. Different DNA sequences within this sample yield the same CDR3. Here the CDR3 DNA reads TGTGCCTGGAGCCGGTCTCGGGCCGACGCGCCCCAGCATTTT. Translation: CAWSRSRADAPQHF. The gene calls are TRBV30 and TRBJ1-5; D is ambiguous. Germline CDR1 reads GTSNPN; CDR2 reads SVGIG (reference sequence). The CDR3 runs 14 residues. V lost 3 bases and J 9 bases, leaving 18 bases between the germline ends.

This clone was found a few times. The chain joins TRBV6-5 to TRBJ2-5; D not resolved. V was trimmed by 2 bases and J by 1 base, leaving 11 bases between them. There are 15 residues in the CDR3. CDR1 is MNHEY, CDR2 SVGAGI, per germline. The CDR3 nucleotides read TGTGCCAGCAGTTACAGTCCTAGTGGCCAAGAGACCCAGTACTTC. Its translation is CASSYSPSGQETQYF.

The rearrangement links TRBV2 to TRBJ2-7; unclear D gene. This CDR3 has 12 amino acids. Germline assignment: CDR1 SNHLY and CDR2 FYNNEI. Deletions cut 0 bases from V and 4 bases from J, with 4 bases between. The CDR3 reads CASSEAQYEQYV. CDR3 in DNA: TGTGCCAGCAGTGAAGCGCAGTACGAGCAGTACGTC.

This clone was seen a few times. The V call is TRBV9, the J call TRBJ2-5, with 8 bases fitting TRBD1. J lost 3 bases, V lost 0 bases, and 10 bases had no gene match. Germline V gene sequence: CDR1 SGDLS, CDR2 YYNGEE. The CDR3 covers 17 residues. The chain's CDR3 is CASSVDPTGGVKETQYF. The CDR3 DNA reads TGTGCCAGCAGCGTAGACCCTACAGGGGGTGTTAAAGAGACCCAGTACTTC.

The CDR3 here is CASSFSRREKLFF. The CDR3 DNA reads TGTGCCAGCAGCTTTTCCCGGCGCGAAAAACTGTTTTTT. This sequence joins TRBV11-2 and TRBJ1-4; D unresolved. V was pared by 3 bases and J by 8 bases, with 10 bases between. Germline CDR1 SGHAT, CDR2 FQNNGV. The length of the CDR3 is 13 residues.

The chain combines TRBV28 with TRBJ2-7; TRBD1 agrees at 8 bases. CDR1 and CDR2 (germline): MDHEN, SYDVKM. J lost 0 bases, V lost 6 bases, and 7 bases had no gene match. The CDR3 spans 15 residues. CDR3 DNA sequence: TGTGCCAGCAGGGAGGGACAGGAGAGCTCCTACGAGCAGTACGTC. This codes for CASREGQESSYEQYV.

The chain joins TRBV7-2 to TRBJ2-5; D gene uncertain. This CDR3 is 16 amino acids long. V was shortened by 3 bases and J by 1 base, with 15 bases between the two germline ends. Germline CDR1 SGHTA, CDR2 FQGNSA. Here the CDR3 DNA reads TGTGCCAGCAGCTTTACCCCCGGTCGCGGCCAAGAGACCCAGTACTTC. Translating gives CASSFTPGRGQETQYF.

This clone was seen only a few times. Here the CDR3 DNA reads TGTGCCATCAGTCGAACCGGGACTAGCGGGGGCATTTCTAGCACAGATACGCAGTATTTT. Translated, it gives CAISRTGTSGGISSTDTQYF. The rearrangement uses TRBV10-3 and TRBJ2-3, with 14 bases matching TRBD2. Germline trimming cut 5 bases from V and 0 bases from J; bases unmatched to any gene: 13. This CDR3 contains 20 residues. Looked up from germline, CDR1 is ENHRY and CDR2 is SYGVKD.

The chain employs TRBV30 and TRBJ2-1, with 8 positions matching TRBD1. The V gene end was trimmed by 4 bases and the J gene end by 0 bases; junction bases not matched to a gene: 2. CDR3 size: 14 residues. Germline lookup yields CDR1 GTSNPN and CDR2 SVGIG (reference sequence). The CDR3 here is CAWIQGASYNEQFF. CDR3 bases: TGTGCCTGGATCCAGGGGGCCTCCTACAATGAGCAGTTCTTC.

In this sample, this clone turned up a few times. The chain is built from TRBV10-3 and TRBJ1-1, with 9 bases identical to TRBD1. Germline CDR1 and CDR2: ENHRY and SYGVKD. Trimming removed 6 bases from V and 3 bases from J; junction bases left unmatched: 8. The CDR3 has 15 residues. The CDR3 DNA reads TGTGCCATCAGCGGGACAGGGCCTTCGGACACTGAAGCTTTCTTT. Protein: CAISGTGPSDTEAFF.

The chain employs TRBV4-3 and TRBJ2-1, with D possibly TRBD1 on 6 matching bases. Trimming took off 0 bases at V and 8 bases at J, with 14 bases between the two ends. This CDR3 contains 15 residues. CDR1 and CDR2 (germline): LGHNA, YSLEER. The CDR3 region has the DNA TGCGCCAGCAGCCAAGAACCGCCAGGGGTGGATGAGCAGTTCTTC. Its protein is CASSQEPPGVDEQFF.